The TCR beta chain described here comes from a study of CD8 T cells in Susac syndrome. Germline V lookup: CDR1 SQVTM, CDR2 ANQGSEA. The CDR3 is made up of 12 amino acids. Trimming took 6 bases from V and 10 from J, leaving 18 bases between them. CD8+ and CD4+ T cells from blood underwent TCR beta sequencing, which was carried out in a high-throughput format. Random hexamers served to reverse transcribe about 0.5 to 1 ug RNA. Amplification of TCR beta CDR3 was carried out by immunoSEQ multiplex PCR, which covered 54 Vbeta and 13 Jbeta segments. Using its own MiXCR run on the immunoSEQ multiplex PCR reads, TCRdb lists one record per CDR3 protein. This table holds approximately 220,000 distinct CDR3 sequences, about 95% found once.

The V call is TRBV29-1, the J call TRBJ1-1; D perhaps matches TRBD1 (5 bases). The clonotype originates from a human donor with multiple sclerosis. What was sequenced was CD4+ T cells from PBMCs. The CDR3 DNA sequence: TGCAGCGTGTTATCGGGGCCGGAGGGAGCTTTCTTT. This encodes CSVLSGPEGAFF.